This T cell receptor (beta chain) was recovered during a study of T cell responses to AZD1222 COVID-19 vaccine (dated by TCRdb to about 2021). Regarding the research as a whole: A total of 233 trial participants underwent TCR sequencing, of whom 200 to 220 had received two doses of AZD1222 and around 25 had received two doses of the MenACWY control vaccine. Enrollment into the trials was organized by age into subgroups of 18-55, 56-69 and 70-plus years, and those subgroups contained 148, 28 and 57 TCR-sequenced participants, respectively. What the research found in general, with its limitations: In the small 56-69-year group, the increase in depth fell short of significance, most likely because of low power. Nearly half of unique spike-specific TCRs reportedly recognized epitopes outside regions mutated in the B.1.351 and B.1.1.7 variants. Conclusions about previously exposed vaccinees were limited because only five to seven AZD1222 recipients were SARS-CoV-2 seropositive at baseline. The vaccine-associated CD4 TCRs covered the entire spike protein, and the dominant responses fell in regions 160-218 and 743-854. Most participants were white British and females outnumbered males, and the authors suggested that clonal diversity may have been underestimated. After two AZD1222 doses, spike-specific TCR breadth and depth were significantly higher than at day 0 and than in MenACWY recipients. No day 14 peak-response samples were available, so repertoires were characterized only after the peak T cell response.

As regards this clone: The clone's antigen remains unknown. Base qualities are not recorded, but no much larger clone differs from it by a single base.

The CDR3 has 16 amino acids, counting the end cysteine and phenylalanine. Left in the record is the CDR3 DNA by itself, 48 bases read in frame from the first base. Compared with germline, V lacks 4 bases and J lacks 7 bases; bases without a gene match: 10. The germline V gene specifies SGHRS as CDR1 and YFSETQ as CDR2. The intended sense of this specimen's time point label: about 28 days (+/-7) after the second vaccine dose. AZD1222 recipients with second doses at about 4 weeks or about 12 weeks were pooled, because spike-specific TCR depth and breadth did not differ between schedules. Vaccinee samples were obtained from the UK trials COV001 and COV002, which included a single-blind randomized controlled phase 2/3 trial of AZD1222 (ChAdOx1 nCoV-19) in healthy adults. For TCRbeta chain sequencing, PBMC samples were collected from trial participants at day 0 and at day 28 after the second dose. The CDR3 regions of human TCRbeta chains were subjected to immunosequencing. On the study's bioinformatics: Repertoire TCRs were checked for matches against a reference library of SARS-CoV-2-specific TCRs that had been generated using the MIRA antigen-specificity platform. Breadth was defined as the fraction of unique TCRs that were SARS-CoV-2-associated, and depth was defined as the fraction of total T cells that were SARS-CoV-2-associated. Each spike-specific TCR was assigned to its reactive spike region and to a CD4 or CD8 class using the MIRA data. Log10-transformed breadth and depth values were compared by one-way ANOVA with Sidak's multiple comparisons tests. The immuneACCESS repertoire file appears here via TCRdb, limited to in-frame rearrangements. These files lack a portion of the clones; in checked studies, under half of the deficit traces to unresolved V genes, and the cause of the others is not known. From that table come the V and J calls and clone size; the DNA was used to work out D and trimming. The sample table shows about 120,000 clones, and approximately 94% are seen once. The ten largest clones take up around 5% of the sample.

This receptor was taken from an adult who received the AZD1222 COVID-19 vaccine. This receptor chain uses TRBV5-1 and TRBJ1-6; TRBD1 matches 8 bases in the middle. The starting material was peripheral blood, obtained 28 days after the second AZD1222 dose. The DNA sequence is TGCGCCAGCAGCCCGGAGGGACAGGAGTTAAATTCACCCCTCCACTTT. Translated, it reads CASSPEGQELNSPLHF.